Listed below are T cell receptor beta chains from one sample, sequenced in a study of T-cell reconstitution after alpha-beta-depleted transplantation in children. Each CDR3 protein is one row after TCRdb ran MiXCR on the PCR reads. In the table there are hundreds of thousands of distinct CDR3 sequences, 16% of which are singletons. The source was PBMCs from the stem cell graft donor, collected from the stem cell graft. The origin of the receptors is a human donor who donated a stem cell graft to a child with acute myeloid leukemia. CDR3s include the opening cysteine and the closing phenylalanine or tryptophan. The D gene is left open where the match is weak. Only some rows state a clone size, as once, few, many or a class for expanded clones.

J gene: TRBJ2-5
clone size: few
V gene: TRBV2
D gene: .
CDR3 length: 14
CDR3 protein: CASSESGRRETQYF
CDR3 DNA: TGTGCCAGCAGTGAATCCGGACGGCGGGAGACCCAGTACTTC

J gene: TRBJ2-1
clone size: .
V gene: TRBV20-1
D gene: TRBD2
CDR3 length: 15
CDR3 protein: CSAYGLAGGPGEQFF
CDR3 DNA: TGCAGTGCCTACGGACTAGCGGGGGGGCCCGGTGAGCAGTTCTTC

J gene: TRBJ1-1
clone size: .
V gene: TRBV5-1
D gene: .
CDR3 length: 13
CDR3 protein: CASSAQLNTEAFF
CDR3 DNA: TGCGCCAGCAGCGCACAGTTGAACACTGAAGCTTTCTTT

J gene: TRBJ1-2
clone size: many
V gene: TRBV27
D gene: TRBD1
CDR3 length: 17
CDR3 protein: CASSLTSGTGPDYGYTF
CDR3 DNA: TGTGCCAGCAGTTTAACATCCGGGACAGGGCCTGACTATGGCTACACCTTC

J gene: TRBJ2-5
clone size: many
V gene: TRBV5-6
D gene: .
CDR3 length: 15
CDR3 protein: CASSLGALRAGTQYF
CDR3 DNA: TGTGCCAGCAGCTTGGGGGCCCTCAGAGCAGGGACCCAGTACTTC

J gene: TRBJ1-1
clone size: .
V gene: TRBV7-9
D gene: .
CDR3 length: 12
CDR3 protein: CASSSITSEAFF
CDR3 DNA: TGTGCCAGCAGCTCCATTACGTCTGAAGCTTTCTTT

J gene: TRBJ2-1
clone size: few
V gene: TRBV4-2
D gene: TRBD1
CDR3 length: 20
CDR3 protein: CASSHYPGGLTGTDYNEQFF
CDR3 DNA: TGTGCCAGCAGCCATTATCCCGGTGGATTGACAGGGACAGATTACAATGAGCAGTTCTTC

J gene: TRBJ2-1
clone size: .
V gene: TRBV7-3
D gene: TRBD2
CDR3 length: 15
CDR3 protein: CASSRLSGGLNEQFF
CDR3 DNA: TGTGCCAGCAGCAGACTAAGCGGGGGGCTCAATGAGCAGTTCTTC

J gene: TRBJ2-1
clone size: .
V gene: TRBV20-1
D gene: TRBD2
CDR3 length: 18
CDR3 protein: CCARTQEPTSLAYNEQFF
CDR3 DNA: TGCTGTGCTAGAACCCAAGAACCGACTAGCCTAGCCTACAATGAGCAGTTCTTC

J gene: TRBJ2-1
clone size: many
V gene: TRBV6-5
D gene: .
CDR3 length: 13
CDR3 protein: CASSYSQGSGEFF
CDR3 DNA: TGTGCCAGCAGTTACTCTCAGGGCTCGGGGGAGTTCTTC

J gene: TRBJ2-1
clone size: .
V gene: TRBV9
D gene: TRBD2
CDR3 length: 16
CDR3 protein: CASSVPTSGESDEQFF
CDR3 DNA: TGTGCCAGCAGCGTACCGACTAGCGGGGAATCGGATGAGCAGTTCTTC

J gene: TRBJ2-3
clone size: few
V gene: TRBV12-5
D gene: TRBD1
CDR3 length: 17
CDR3 protein: CASGLAYQGASTDTQYF
CDR3 DNA: TGTGCTAGTGGTTTGGCATACCAGGGGGCGAGCACAGATACGCAGTATTTT

J gene: TRBJ2-5
clone size: many
V gene: TRBV20-1
D gene: TRBD2
CDR3 length: 14
CDR3 protein: CSARTSGFQETQYF
CDR3 DNA: TGCAGTGCTAGAACTAGCGGATTCCAAGAGACCCAGTACTTC

J gene: TRBJ2-1
clone size: many
V gene: TRBV20-1
D gene: .
CDR3 length: 13
CDR3 protein: CSSRGVGGNEQFF
CDR3 DNA: TGCAGTTCTCGGGGCGTAGGTGGCAATGAGCAGTTCTTC

J gene: TRBJ2-1
clone size: .
V gene: TRBV4-1
D gene: .
CDR3 length: 17
CDR3 protein: CASSQVTVPSSYNEQFF
CDR3 DNA: TGCGCCAGCAGCCAAGTTACAGTCCCGAGCTCCTACAATGAGCAGTTCTTC

J gene: TRBJ2-3
clone size: few
V gene: TRBV20-1
D gene: .
CDR3 length: 15
CDR3 protein: CSARVRAARTDTQYF
CDR3 DNA: TGCAGTGCTAGAGTTAGAGCGGCACGCACAGATACGCAGTATTTT

J gene: TRBJ1-2
clone size: .
V gene: TRBV6-1
D gene: TRBD1
CDR3 length: 13
CDR3 protein: CASCPGQGYGYTF
CDR3 DNA: TGTGCCAGCTGTCCGGGACAGGGCTATGGCTACACCTTC

J gene: TRBJ1-1
clone size: many
V gene: TRBV20-1
D gene: .
CDR3 length: 15
CDR3 protein: CSARDPGLGSTEAFF
CDR3 DNA: TGCAGTGCTAGAGACCCGGGCCTGGGGAGCACTGAAGCTTTCTTT

J gene: TRBJ1-1
clone size: .
V gene: TRBV13
D gene: .
CDR3 length: 15
CDR3 protein: CASSFPGGGYTEAFF
CDR3 DNA: TGTGCCAGCAGCTTCCCGGGGGGAGGGTACACTGAAGCTTTCTTT

J gene: TRBJ2-3
clone size: .
V gene: TRBV7-3
D gene: .
CDR3 length: 13
CDR3 protein: CASSLIQEDTQYF
CDR3 DNA: TGTGCCAGCAGCTTAATCCAGGAAGATACGCAGTATTTT

J gene: TRBJ2-3
clone size: many
V gene: TRBV7-3
D gene: .
CDR3 length: 16
CDR3 protein: CASSLPRAGRADTQYF
CDR3 DNA: TGTGCCAGCAGCCTCCCGCGGGCAGGGCGGGCAGATACGCAGTATTTT

J gene: TRBJ2-5
clone size: few
V gene: TRBV6-5
D gene: .
CDR3 length: 14
CDR3 protein: CASSPSRRKETQYF
CDR3 DNA: TGTGCCAGCAGTCCCTCGAGAAGGAAAGAGACCCAGTACTTC

J gene: TRBJ2-7
clone size: many
V gene: TRBV6-1
D gene: .
CDR3 length: 14
CDR3 protein: CASSGAVSSYEQYF
CDR3 DNA: TGTGCCAGCTCCGGGGCAGTGAGCTCCTACGAGCAGTACTTC

J gene: TRBJ2-3
clone size: few
V gene: TRBV7-2
D gene: .
CDR3 length: 13
CDR3 protein: CASGGGLTDTQYF
CDR3 DNA: TGTGCCAGCGGGGGGGGCCTCACAGATACGCAGTATTTT

J gene: TRBJ2-2
clone size: .
V gene: TRBV28
D gene: .
CDR3 length: 12
CDR3 protein: CASSLSFGELFF
CDR3 DNA: TGTGCCAGCAGTTTATCCTTCGGGGAGCTGTTTTTT

J gene: TRBJ1-3
clone size: many
V gene: TRBV6-5
D gene: TRBD1
CDR3 length: 15
CDR3 protein: CASSYGQGAGNTIYF
CDR3 DNA: TGTGCCAGCAGTTACGGACAGGGGGCTGGAAACACCATATATTTT

J gene: TRBJ1-1
clone size: .
V gene: TRBV7-2
D gene: .
CDR3 length: 14
CDR3 protein: CASSLGLGRTEAFF
CDR3 DNA: TGTGCCAGCAGCTTAGGCCTTGGCAGAACTGAAGCTTTCTTT

J gene: TRBJ2-3
clone size: many
V gene: TRBV12-3/TRBV12-4
D gene: .
CDR3 length: 11
CDR3 protein: CASSLWDTQYF
CDR3 DNA: TGTGCCAGCAGTTTGTGGGATACGCAGTATTTT

J gene: TRBJ2-1
clone size: many
V gene: TRBV27
D gene: TRBD1
CDR3 length: 13
CDR3 protein: CASSIGQGISKFF
CDR3 DNA: TGTGCCAGCAGTATCGGACAGGGTATCTCGAAGTTCTTC

J gene: TRBJ1-5
clone size: .
V gene: TRBV6-1
D gene: .
CDR3 length: 13
CDR3 protein: CASFDSINQPQHF
CDR3 DNA: TGTGCCAGTTTCGACAGCATTAATCAGCCCCAGCATTTT

J gene: TRBJ2-5
clone size: many
V gene: TRBV7-2
D gene: TRBD1
CDR3 length: 11
CDR3 protein: CASSLDRDRYF
CDR3 DNA: TGTGCCAGCAGCTTGGACAGGGACCGATACTTC

J gene: TRBJ1-6
clone size: many
V gene: TRBV7-2
D gene: .
CDR3 length: 13
CDR3 protein: CASSLNRDSPLHF
CDR3 DNA: TGTGCCAGCAGCTTAAATCGGGATTCACCCCTCCACTTT

J gene: TRBJ2-3
clone size: many
V gene: TRBV29-1
D gene: .
CDR3 length: 11
CDR3 protein: CSGGPRDTQYF
CDR3 DNA: TGCAGCGGAGGACCGAGGGATACGCAGTATTTT

J gene: TRBJ1-1
clone size: .
V gene: TRBV10-3
D gene: .
CDR3 length: 13
CDR3 protein: CAISAQGGTEAFF
CDR3 DNA: TGTGCCATCAGTGCCCAGGGTGGGACTGAAGCTTTCTTT

J gene: TRBJ2-1
clone size: many
V gene: TRBV20-1
D gene: .
CDR3 length: 15
CDR3 protein: CSARPAGVEIDEQFF
CDR3 DNA: TGCAGTGCTAGACCTGCAGGGGTTGAGATCGATGAGCAGTTCTTC

J gene: TRBJ1-6
clone size: few
V gene: TRBV7-9
D gene: .
CDR3 length: 14
CDR3 protein: CASSLAGMNSPLHF
CDR3 DNA: TGTGCCAGCAGCTTAGCGGGGATGAATTCACCCCTCCACTTT

J gene: TRBJ2-2
clone size: .
V gene: TRBV12-3/TRBV12-4
D gene: .
CDR3 length: 15
CDR3 protein: CASSPLRGGTGELFF
CDR3 DNA: TGTGCCAGCAGCCCCTTGAGGGGAGGCACCGGGGAGCTGTTTTTT

J gene: TRBJ1-3
clone size: .
V gene: TRBV12-3/TRBV12-4
D gene: TRBD1
CDR3 length: 16
CDR3 protein: CASSLGTDSSGNTIYF
CDR3 DNA: TGTGCCAGCAGCCTAGGGACAGACAGCTCTGGAAACACCATATATTTT

J gene: TRBJ2-6
clone size: .
V gene: TRBV12-3/TRBV12-4
D gene: .
CDR3 length: 17
CDR3 protein: CASSFRERPSRANVLTF
CDR3 DNA: TGTGCCAGCAGTTTCAGGGAGAGGCCGAGCAGGGCCAACGTCCTGACTTTC

J gene: TRBJ2-5
clone size: many
V gene: TRBV15
D gene: .
CDR3 length: 13
CDR3 protein: CATSEPYQETQYF
CDR3 DNA: TGTGCCACCAGCGAACCGTACCAAGAGACCCAGTACTTC

J gene: TRBJ1-2
clone size: few
V gene: TRBV6-5
D gene: .
CDR3 length: 16
CDR3 protein: CASSYSKGGPLYGYTF
CDR3 DNA: TGTGCCAGCAGTTACAGCAAAGGGGGGCCACTATATGGCTACACCTTC

J gene: TRBJ1-1
clone size: .
V gene: TRBV5-6
D gene: .
CDR3 length: 17
CDR3 protein: CASSSGGGRRLNTEAFF
CDR3 DNA: TGTGCCAGCAGCTCCGGGGGGGGGAGAAGGCTGAACACTGAAGCTTTCTTT

J gene: TRBJ2-3
clone size: few
V gene: TRBV20-1
D gene: TRBD2
CDR3 length: 18
CDR3 protein: CSARDLASGGAITDTQYF
CDR3 DNA: TGCAGTGCTAGAGATCTCGCTAGCGGGGGGGCAATCACAGATACGCAGTATTTT

J gene: TRBJ1-1
clone size: many
V gene: TRBV29-1
D gene: .
CDR3 length: 13
CDR3 protein: CSAGRVGNTEAFF
CDR3 DNA: TGCAGCGCTGGTAGGGTGGGGAACACTGAAGCTTTCTTT

J gene: TRBJ1-2
clone size: few
V gene: TRBV7-2
D gene: TRBD1
CDR3 length: 15
CDR3 protein: CASSQRTGDRYGYTF
CDR3 DNA: TGTGCCAGCAGCCAGAGGACAGGGGATCGGTATGGCTACACCTTC

J gene: TRBJ2-3
clone size: few
V gene: TRBV6-5
D gene: TRBD2
CDR3 length: 18
CDR3 protein: CASSYKGRGGGVPDTQYF
CDR3 DNA: TGTGCCAGCAGTTACAAGGGGCGGGGGGGCGGTGTTCCCGATACGCAGTATTTT

J gene: TRBJ2-3
clone size: .
V gene: TRBV15
D gene: .
CDR3 length: 21
CDR3 protein: CATSRAREGYSHTHREDTQYF
CDR3 DNA: TGTGCCACCAGCAGAGCCCGAGAGGGGTATTCGCACACACACAGGGAGGATACGCAGTATTTT

J gene: TRBJ2-1
clone size: .
V gene: TRBV7-9
D gene: .
CDR3 length: 13
CDR3 protein: CASSLGELVEQFF
CDR3 DNA: TGTGCCAGCAGCTTGGGGGAACTGGTTGAGCAGTTCTTC

J gene: TRBJ2-1
clone size: many
V gene: TRBV20-1
D gene: TRBD1
CDR3 length: 15
CDR3 protein: CSAAYEGASYNEQFF
CDR3 DNA: TGCAGTGCAGCGTATGAGGGGGCCTCCTACAATGAGCAGTTCTTC

J gene: TRBJ2-1
clone size: .
V gene: TRBV6-5
D gene: .
CDR3 length: 14
CDR3 protein: CASSYSAERNEQFF
CDR3 DNA: TGTGCCAGCAGTTACTCGGCAGAGCGGAATGAGCAGTTCTTC

J gene: TRBJ2-1
clone size: few
V gene: TRBV6-2/TRBV6-3
D gene: TRBD2
CDR3 length: 15
CDR3 protein: CASSYSGGYYNEQFF
CDR3 DNA: TGTGCCAGCAGTTACTCCGGGGGGTACTACAATGAGCAGTTCTTC

J gene: TRBJ2-2
clone size: many
V gene: TRBV9
D gene: .
CDR3 length: 12
CDR3 protein: CASSVGPGELFF
CDR3 DNA: TGTGCCAGCAGCGTAGGTCCCGGGGAGCTGTTTTTT

J gene: TRBJ1-2
clone size: few
V gene: TRBV7-8
D gene: .
CDR3 length: 15
CDR3 protein: CASSLQGRTNYGYTF
CDR3 DNA: TGTGCCAGCAGCTTACAAGGGAGGACTAACTATGGCTACACCTTC

J gene: TRBJ1-5
clone size: few
V gene: TRBV20-1
D gene: TRBD1
CDR3 length: 14
CDR3 protein: CSAVTGGESQPQHF
CDR3 DNA: TGCAGTGCTGTTACAGGGGGCGAAAGCCAGCCCCAGCATTTT

J gene: TRBJ1-3
clone size: .
V gene: TRBV7-2
D gene: TRBD1
CDR3 length: 15
CDR3 protein: CASSSDRGQGNTIYF
CDR3 DNA: TGTGCCAGCAGCTCCGACAGGGGGCAAGGAAACACCATATATTTT

J gene: TRBJ2-1
clone size: .
V gene: TRBV21-1
D gene: .
CDR3 length: 20
CDR3 protein: CASSKVSWRGAISSYNEQFF
CDR3 DNA: TGTGCCAGCAGCAAAGTTTCCTGGCGGGGGGCCATATCCTCCTACAATGAGCAGTTCTTC

J gene: TRBJ1-1
clone size: few
V gene: TRBV15
D gene: .
CDR3 length: 14
CDR3 protein: CATSRGSMNTEAFF
CDR3 DNA: TGTGCCACCAGCAGGGGTTCCATGAACACTGAAGCTTTCTTT